Included here is one T cell receptor (beta chain) sequence, with context. These data are taken from a study of T cell changes during pregnancy in multiple sclerosis. Generated by immunoSEQ multiplex PCR, the TCRdb table keeps only in-frame clones and is missing some. The sample records some 90,000 clones, roughly 91% being singletons. Trimming took off 0 bases at V and 3 bases at J, with 11 bases between the two ends. This CDR3 is built from 15 residues. Germline CDR1 reads LGHNA; CDR2 reads YSLEER. The material sequenced was peripheral blood, taken after pregnancy. The sequence derives from a female donor in good health, enrolled as a control in a pregnancy study. The genes are TRBV4-3 and TRBJ1-1; TRBD1 is a possible D gene (5 bases). The DNA of the CDR3 is TGCGCCAGCAGCCAAGATCTTGGGGCGGACACTGAAGCTTTCTTT. Its translation: CASSQDLGADTEAFF.